Listed here are 15 T cell receptor beta chains from one sample, sequenced in a study of cytomegalovirus exposure and HLA in healthy donors. PCR used 60 Vbeta primers and 13 Jbeta primers. Assay: immunoSEQ multiplex PCR; the TCRdb copy retains only in-frame clones and omits some. This sample has 130,000 or so clones, with around 77% found just once. The source material was PBMCs. The source is a man aged 25-45 years in good health and CMV-seronegative.

The rearrangement links TRBV6-1 to TRBJ2-2; TRBD1 is a possible D gene (6 bases). Germline loops: CDR1 MNHNS, CDR2 SASEGT. The CDR3 is 19 amino acids. Trimming removed 1 base at V and 7 bases at J, with 25 bases between. The CDR3 here is CASSEVFKMWETGYGELFF. CDR3 in DNA: TGTGCCAGCAGTGAAGTTTTTAAAATGTGGGAAACAGGGTACGGGGAGCTGTTTTTT.

The chain combines TRBV7-3 with TRBJ2-3, with 9 bases matching TRBD1. CDR1 SGHTA and CDR2 FQGTGA come from the germline V gene. This CDR3 is 16 amino acids long. Losses at the gene ends were 3 bases for V and 5 bases for J; bases not matched to a gene: 9. Written as DNA, the CDR3 is TGTGCCAGCAGCTTTCCCACAGGGGGCAGGGGAGATACGCAGTATTTT. It encodes CASSFPTGGRGDTQYF.

The chain recombines TRBV7-9 with TRBJ1-4; maybe TRBD1 (5 bases). V shed 3 bases and J shed 3 bases, with 17 bases lying between them. CDR1 SEHNR and CDR2 FQNEAQ come from the germline V gene (reference sequence). CDR3 length: 17 residues. CDR3 amino acids: CASSFRGGGYSNEKLFF. The CDR3 DNA follows: TGTGCCAGCAGCTTTCGGGGCGGGGGATACTCTAATGAAAAACTGTTTTTT. The whole variable domain, filled in from reference TRBV7-9 and TRBJ1-4, reads DTGVSQNPRHKITKRGQNVTFRCDPISEHNRLYWYRQTLGQGPEFLTYFQNEAQLEKSRLLSDRFSAERPKGSFSTLEIQRTEQGDSAMYLCASSFRGGGYSNEKLFFGSGTQLSVL.

This clone occurred once. The rearrangement uses TRBV28 and TRBJ2-7; D is undetermined. V was cut by 7 bases and J by 3 bases, with 16 bases left in between. From germline, CDR1 is MDHEN and CDR2 SYDVKM. This CDR3 region has 14 residues. CDR3: CASIAGSSLYEQYF. The CDR3 DNA follows: TGTGCCAGCATCGCCGGGTCGTCCCTCTACGAGCAGTACTTC.

This chain links TRBV6-5 with TRBJ2-3; D not resolved. Germline assignment: CDR1 MNHEY and CDR2 SVGAGI. This CDR3 is 15 amino acids long. Trimming shortened V by 0 bases and J by 4 bases, and 11 bases separated the two germline ends. The CDR3 region has the DNA TGTGCCAGCAGTTACTCAATTGGTAGTCCAGATACGCAGTATTTT. Translated, it gives CASSYSIGSPDTQYF.

The V and J genes are TRBV29-1 and TRBJ2-7; 7 positions agree with TRBD2. The germline gives CDR1 SQVTM, CDR2 ANQGSEA. CDR3 size: 13 residues. V lost 5 bases to trimming and J lost 7 bases; unmatched junction nucleotides: 11. CDR3 loop: CSVNFGGSGEQYF. For the CDR3, the DNA is TGCAGCGTTAATTTTGGCGGGAGTGGAGAGCAGTACTTC.

The rearrangement links TRBV28 to TRBJ2-7; D might be TRBD2 (7 bases). Germline V gene sequence: CDR1 MDHEN, CDR2 SYDVKM. V lost 4 bases, J lost 3 bases, and 25 bases lay in between. The CDR3 covers 18 residues. The CDR3 nucleotides are TGTGCCAGCAGTTCTTCCGGAGGGGGGGCGGGCCCCCTCTACGAGCAGTACTTC. Translating it yields CASSSSGGGAGPLYEQYF.

This chain links TRBV14 with TRBJ2-1, with 12 bases identical to TRBD2. V lost 0 bases and J lost 7; bases outside the gene matches: 7. The CDR3 spans 17 residues. Germline CDR1 SGHDN, CDR2 FVKESK. CDR3 loop: CASSQDRGLAGGNEQFF. The CDR3, as DNA: TGTGCCAGCAGCCAAGATAGGGGACTAGCGGGTGGGAATGAGCAGTTCTTC.

The chain couples TRBV7-9 to TRBJ2-2; 8 positions agree with TRBD2. Per the germline V gene, CDR1 is SEHNR and CDR2 is FQNEAQ (reference sequence). Trimming took 5 bases from V and 7 from J; bases not matched to a gene: 15. This CDR3 is built from 17 residues. CDR3 loop: CASSARSRTSTGGELFF. The CDR3, as DNA: TGTGCCAGCAGCGCGCGTTCGAGGACTAGCACGGGCGGGGAGCTGTTTTTT.

J is TRBJ2-1 and V is TRBV28; D might be TRBD2 (6 bases). Germline loops: CDR1 MDHEN, CDR2 SYDVKM. V was trimmed by 6 bases and J by 2 bases, leaving 17 bases between them. The CDR3 covers 16 residues. CDR3 bases: TGTGCCAGCAGCCCATTGGAGGGAGGCGCCTACAATGAGCAGTTCTTC. Translation gives CASSPLEGGAYNEQFF.

The rearrangement links TRBV29-1 to TRBJ1-3; weak D call: TRBD1 (5 bases). V was clipped by 1 base and J by 3 bases, with 7 bases between them. Germline V CDR1 and CDR2: SQVTM, ANQGSEA. The CDR3 is 13 amino acids. CDR3 in amino acids: CSVEVQDGNTIYF. CDR3 sequence (DNA): TGCAGCGTTGAAGTACAGGATGGAAACACCATATATTTT.

V and J are TRBV7-8 and TRBJ2-2; 7 bases map to TRBD2. V lost 0 bases and J lost 6; bases outside the gene matches: 13. The CDR3 runs 18 residues. CDR1 SGHVS and CDR2 FQNEAQ come from the germline V gene. CDR3: CASSLASWAGEKAGELFF. As DNA, the CDR3 is TGTGCCAGCAGCTTAGCGAGCTGGGCGGGAGAAAAGGCCGGGGAGCTGTTTTTT.

The rearrangement links TRBV27 to TRBJ1-1; no reliable D call. V dropped 5 bases and J dropped 0 bases, with 19 bases sitting between them. The CDR3 runs 17 residues. Germline CDR1 is MNHEY and CDR2 is SMNVEV (reference sequence). CDR3 DNA sequence: TGTGCCAGCAGTACCAACCTCAGAGACTACATGAACACTGAAGCTTTCTTT. This encodes CASSTNLRDYMNTEAFF.

The V gene is TRBV7-2, the J gene TRBJ2-1; TRBD2 matches 11 bases. CDR1 is SGHTA and CDR2 is FQGNSA in the germline V gene. Trimming removed 1 base from V and 4 bases from J; junction bases left unmatched: 6. The CDR3 is 17 amino acids. The CDR3: CASSLVASGGSYNEQFF. The DNA for the CDR3 is TGTGCCAGCAGCTTAGTCGCTAGCGGGGGGTCATACAATGAGCAGTTCTTC.

In regard to this clone: One end of the junction fails to match germline, which may point to a read error. The V call is TRBV18, the J call TRBJ2-5, with TRBD2 matching over 10 bases. The CDR3 is 13 residues long. Germline assignment: CDR1 KGHSH and CDR2 LQKENI. The CDR3 spells CASSPSEGLATNF. The CDR3 DNA follows: TGTGCCAGCTCACCATCGGAGGGACTAGCGACTAACTTC.